This T cell receptor beta chain was retrieved from a study of neoadjuvant anti-PD-1 for oral cavity cancer. Study results and caveats: TCR analyses covered only a few patients per response group. Pretreatment Treg/Th17 ratio correlated inversely with post-treatment tumor clonality.

With respect to this clone: Antigen: not known.

Using immunoSEQ multiplex PCR, the repertoire was profiled, and TCRdb retains in-frame clones only, with some absent. The sample lists about 68,000 clones, 80% to 90% occurring once. Time point reported: after neoadjuvant nivolumab, at surgical resection. CDR1 is SEHNR, CDR2 FQNEAQ, per germline (reference sequence). V lost 2 bases and J 5 bases, leaving 13 bases between the germline ends. The CDR3 extends over 15 amino acids. The specimen was PBMCs, collected after nivolumab (anti-PD-1) treatment. The chain has TRBV7-9 and TRBJ2-1; no clear D gene. This TCR derives from a person between 35 and 79 years old with oral cavity squamous cell carcinoma. This CDR3 reads CASSLHGNGDNEQFF. CDR3 nucleotide sequence: TGTGCCAGCAGCTTACATGGTAACGGCGACAATGAGCAGTTCTTC.